A single sample is the source of the 9 T cell receptor beta chains below, sequenced in a study of identical twins. Each CDR3 protein gets one entry after TCRdb re-called the 5' RACE reads with MiXCR. The data show fewer than 900,000 distinct CDR3 sequences, 21% seen once. The same sample was also studied in work on T cells expressing NK-cell markers.

Sequenced input: PBMCs. The receptor source for this set is a woman younger than 30 in good health.

This clonotype was detected a few times. The chain is built from TRBV27 and TRBJ2-5; the D gene is possibly TRBD1 (5 bases). The CDR3 consists of 14 residues. Germline assignment: CDR1 MNHEY and CDR2 SMNVEV (reference sequence). The germline V and J ends were trimmed by 7 bases and 4 bases, with 16 bases remaining between them. CDR3 in DNA: TGTGCCAGCACTTCCCACCCAGGGATAGAGACCCAGTACTTC. This encodes CASTSHPGIETQYF.

V gene TRBV29-1 combines with J gene TRBJ2-1; 7 positions agree with TRBD1. The CDR3 runs 15 residues. Looked up from germline, CDR1 is SQVTM and CDR2 is ANQGSEA. Germline trimming cut 6 bases from V and 9 bases from J; bases unmatched to any gene: 17. The CDR3, as DNA: TGCAGCGTCCGCACCTGGGGGCAGGGGGTCAGTGAGCAGTTCTTC. Its translation is CSVRTWGQGVSEQFF.

This chain joins TRBV10-2 and TRBJ1-2; 8 bases agree with TRBD1. Per the germline V gene, CDR1 is WSHSY and CDR2 is SAAADI. The V segment lost 1 base and the J segment 4 bases; nucleotides outside the gene matches: 2. This CDR3 has 14 amino acids. CDR3 nucleotides: TGCGCCAGCAGTGAGTGGGACAGGTCCTATGGCTACACCTTC. Amino acid sequence: CASSEWDRSYGYTF.

The chain couples TRBV18 to TRBJ2-7; perhaps D is TRBD1 or TRBD2 (7 bases each). The germline CDR1 and CDR2 sequences are KGHSH and LQKENI. V lost 1 base, J lost 2 bases, and 15 bases lay in between. The CDR3 runs 16 residues. The CDR3 nucleotides read TGTGCCAGCTCACCACGGGGGGGACAGAAGGCCTACGAGCAGTACTTC. It is translated as CASSPRGGQKAYEQYF.

The chain couples TRBV5-1 to TRBJ2-7; possible D gene TRBD2, 5 bases. Germline V CDR1 and CDR2: SGHRS, YFSETQ. This CDR3 is 15 amino acids long. Trimming pared 2 bases from V and 1 base from J, leaving 13 bases between. The DNA for the CDR3 is TGCGCCAGCAGCTTAAGTTCCTTAGCGTCCTACGAGCAGTACTTC. This sequence encodes CASSLSSLASYEQYF.

There are a few counts of this clonotype. A much larger clone differs by one base, so this may be a read error. This chain connects TRBV7-9 to TRBJ2-7, with 14 bases matching TRBD2. The trim removed 6 bases at V and 3 bases at J, leaving 1 base unmatched. The CDR3 totals 14 residues. In germline, CDR1 is SEHNR, CDR2 FQNEAQ (reference sequence). The CDR3 region is CASRGTSGSYEQYF. The CDR3 nucleotides are TGTGCCAGCAGGGGGACTAGCGGGAGCTACGAGCAGTACTTC.

Ten or more counts support this clonotype. V usage is TRBV5-1 and J usage is TRBJ2-3, with a weak D call TRBD2 (6 bases). Trimming took off 0 bases at V and 5 bases at J, with 13 bases between the two ends. The CDR3 contains 15 residues. Looked up from germline, CDR1 is SGHRS and CDR2 is YFSETQ. CDR3 sequence reads: CASSLARERRDTQYF. The CDR3 DNA reads as TGCGCCAGCAGCTTGGCCCGGGAGCGTAGAGATACGCAGTATTTT.

This clonotype was observed a few times. The V gene is TRBV9, the J gene TRBJ2-2, with D unresolved. The CDR3 is 16 amino acids. Germline CDR1 is SGDLS and CDR2 is YYNGEE. V was cut by 0 bases and J by 2 bases, with 11 bases left in between. The CDR3 DNA sequence: TGTGCCAGCAGCGTAGGGCAGGCCCATAACACCGGGGAGCTGTTTTTT. This encodes CASSVGQAHNTGELFF.

The V gene is TRBV4-3, the J gene TRBJ2-7; 10 bases are shared with TRBD2. Germline V gene data show CDR1 as LGHNA and CDR2 as YSLEER. J gave up 1 base and V 4 bases, and 7 bases lay outside the gene matches. CDR3 length: 16 amino acids. The CDR3 loop is CASSRKVTSGSYEQYF. The CDR3 DNA reads as TGCGCCAGCAGCCGCAAGGTGACTAGCGGGTCCTACGAGCAGTACTTC.